What follows describes a single TCR beta chain. This entry comes from a study of blood T cell repertoires in COVID-19. Across the study: Spain, Italy and the United States supplied samples that represented acute and convalescent COVID-19. T cells, B-cell-depleted T cells, or PBMCs supplied cDNA or gDNA.

TCRdb's copy holds only in-frame clones and misses some; the assay was immunoSEQ multiplex PCR. The table lists 150,000 to 200,000 clones, about 90% of them singletons. The germline CDR1 and CDR2 sequences are SEHNR and FQNEAQ (reference sequence). The CDR3 spans 13 residues. Trimming removed 5 bases at V and 5 bases at J, with 9 bases between. Material: peripheral blood. V usage is TRBV7-9 and J usage is TRBJ1-4; no reliable D call. The TCR sequence derives from a man aged 25-45 years with COVID-19, enrolled during active disease. CDR3 coding DNA: TGTGCCAGCAGCGTGGACTGGAATGAAAAACTGTTTTTT. Residues: CASSVDWNEKLFF.